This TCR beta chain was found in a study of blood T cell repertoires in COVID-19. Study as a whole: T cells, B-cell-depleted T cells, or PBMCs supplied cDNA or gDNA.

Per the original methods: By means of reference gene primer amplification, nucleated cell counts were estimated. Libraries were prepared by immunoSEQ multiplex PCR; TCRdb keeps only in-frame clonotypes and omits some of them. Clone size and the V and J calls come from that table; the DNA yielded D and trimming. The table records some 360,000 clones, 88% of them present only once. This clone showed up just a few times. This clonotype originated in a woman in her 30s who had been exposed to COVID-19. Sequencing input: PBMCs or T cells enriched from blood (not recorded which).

The CDR3 here is CASSTGLFGGDKNTEAFF. The CDR3 DNA follows: TGTGCCAGCAGCACTGGTCTCTTTGGTGGGGACAAGAACACTGAAGCTTTCTTT. V usage is TRBV5-5 and J usage is TRBJ1-1; the D gene is possibly TRBD1 (6 bases). V was trimmed by 4 bases and J by 1 base, leaving 23 bases between them. This CDR3 is built from 18 residues. Germline V CDR1 and CDR2: SGHKS, YYEKEE (reference sequence).